This is a list of T cell receptor beta chains from one sample in a study of T cell responses to AZD1222 COVID-19 vaccine. Generated by immunoSEQ multiplex PCR, the TCRdb table keeps only in-frame clones and is missing some. The sample gives more than 85,000 clones, approximately 84% of which show up once; 14% is in the top ten. The specimen comprised peripheral blood, sampled 28 days after the second AZD1222 dose. Source of these receptors: an adult who received the AZD1222 COVID-19 vaccine. The CDR3 runs from the conserved cysteine through the conserved F or W. D genes are given only for firm matches. Size values are once, few and many counts, or a class for expanded clones, and some rows have none.

cdr3_aa	cdr3_nt	clone_size	j_call	d_call	v_call
CASRWTSGSGEQFF	TGTGCCAGCAGGTGGACTAGCGGGAGCGGGGAGCAGTTCTTC	NA	TRBJ2-1	TRBD2	TRBV7-2
CARSLFAGVGTGELFF	TGTGCCAGAAGCTTGTTTGCGGGAGTTGGCACCGGGGAGCTGTTTTTT	NA	TRBJ2-2	TRBD2	TRBV5-3
CASSYQGMNTEAFF	TGTGCCAGCAGTTACCAGGGCATGAACACTGAAGCTTTCTTT	NA	TRBJ1-1	NA	TRBV6-2/TRBV6-3
CAISESFGTGRGWRPQHF	TGTGCCATCAGTGAGTCTTTTGGGACAGGGAGGGGTTGGCGGCCCCAGCATTTT	few	TRBJ1-5	TRBD1	TRBV10-3
CASSPGFNSPLHF	TGTGCCAGCAGCCCAGGGTTTAATTCACCCCTCCACTTT	NA	TRBJ1-6	NA	TRBV7-3
CASSTKRTDTEAFF	TGTGCCAGCAGCACTAAACGGACAGACACTGAAGCTTTCTTT	few	TRBJ1-1	NA	TRBV7-8
CASGSGNLGYEQYF	TGTGCCAGTGGAAGCGGGAATCTCGGCTACGAGCAGTACTTC	NA	TRBJ2-7	TRBD2	TRBV19
CASSSGGGGYTF	TGTGCCAGCAGCTCAGGCGGGGGTGGCTACACCTTC	once	TRBJ1-2	NA	TRBV5-6
CASSFHSGTTNYGYTF	TGTGCCAGCAGTTTCCACTCCGGGACCACTAACTATGGCTACACCTTC	NA	TRBJ1-2	NA	TRBV27
CACLNRGMRGYTF	TGTGCCTGCCTTAACAGGGGAATGAGGGGCTACACCTTC	NA	TRBJ1-2	TRBD1	TRBV30
CASSRDRAAKNIQYF	TGTGCCAGCAGCCGGGACAGGGCGGCCAAAAACATTCAGTACTTC	NA	TRBJ2-4	TRBD1	TRBV7-2
CASSFSQGKSQPQHF	TGTGCCAGCAGCTTCTCCCAGGGCAAGAGCCAGCCCCAGCATTTT	NA	TRBJ1-5	NA	TRBV7-8
CASSLGSAYGYTF	TGTGCCAGCAGCCTCGGGAGTGCCTATGGCTACACCTTC	NA	TRBJ1-2	NA	TRBV28
CASSFFSGSGGETQYF	TGTGCCAGCAGCTTTTTTAGCGGGAGTGGTGGAGAGACCCAGTACTTC	NA	TRBJ2-5	TRBD2	TRBV5-4
CASSIDRGQDIQYF	TGCGCCAGCAGCATTGACAGGGGGCAGGACATTCAGTACTTC	NA	TRBJ2-4	TRBD1	TRBV4-3
CASSLVGQGKAFF	TGTGCCAGCAGTTTAGTCGGACAGGGCAAAGCTTTCTTT	NA	TRBJ1-1	TRBD1	TRBV12-3/TRBV12-4
CASTDRAAEKLFF	TGTGCCAGTACGGACAGGGCTGCGGAAAAACTGTTTTTT	NA	TRBJ1-4	TRBD1	TRBV19
CASSGNTGRQEKLFF	TGTGCCAGCAGCGGGAATACAGGGAGACAGGAAAAACTGTTTTTT	NA	TRBJ1-4	NA	TRBV6-5
CASIYSTGGSTDTQYF	TGTGCCAGCATTTACTCAACTGGAGGTAGCACAGATACGCAGTATTTT	NA	TRBJ2-3	NA	TRBV6-5
CASSDNGLTLNSPLHF	TGCGCCAGCAGTGATAACGGACTTACCCTTAATTCACCCCTCCACTTT	few	TRBJ1-6	NA	TRBV10-1
CASSQDPQDSSRYGYTF	TGCGCCAGCAGCCAAGATCCGCAGGACAGTTCTCGCTATGGCTACACCTTC	NA	TRBJ1-2	NA	TRBV4-1
CASSLEGGTTGELFF	TGCGCCAGCAGCTTAGAGGGGGGAACCACCGGGGAGCTGTTTTTT	NA	TRBJ2-2	NA	TRBV5-1
CASSPEGGRVYGTQYF	TGCGCCAGCAGCCCTGAGGGCGGGAGGGTATATGGGACCCAGTACTTC	NA	TRBJ2-5	TRBD2	TRBV4-1
CASSGRTGSSYEQYF	TGTGCCAGTAGTGGTAGGACAGGAAGCTCCTACGAGCAGTACTTC	NA	TRBJ2-7	TRBD1	TRBV19
CASSSKWSNQPQHF	TGTGCCAGCAGCTCTAAATGGAGCAATCAGCCCCAGCATTTT	NA	TRBJ1-5	NA	TRBV7-2
CASSLARQLNTEAFF	TGTGCCAGCAGCTTAGCGCGACAGCTGAACACTGAAGCTTTCTTT	NA	TRBJ1-1	NA	TRBV7-9
CASSQDLYNEQFF	TGTGCCAGCAGCCAAGATTTGTACAATGAGCAGTTCTTC	NA	TRBJ2-1	NA	TRBV4-2
CASSQKAATNEKLFF	TGTGCCAGCAGTCAAAAGGCTGCAACTAATGAAAAACTGTTTTTT	NA	TRBJ1-4	NA	TRBV6-5
CAWSGSPIGLASYEQYF	TGTGCCTGGAGTGGAAGCCCTATCGGGCTAGCTTCCTACGAGCAGTACTTC	NA	TRBJ2-7	NA	TRBV30
CASSVSGKYGYTF	TGTGCCAGCAGCGTATCGGGGAAATATGGCTACACCTTC	NA	TRBJ1-2	NA	TRBV9
CASMEGHYNEQFF	TGTGCCAGCATGGAAGGGCACTACAATGAGCAGTTCTTC	NA	TRBJ2-1	NA	TRBV2
CASSLGGQGNQPQHF	TGTGCCAGCAGCTTAGGGGGACAGGGGAATCAGCCCCAGCATTTT	NA	TRBJ1-5	TRBD1	TRBV7-9
CASSARAYRGDTQYF	TGTGCCAGCAGCGCTAGAGCTTACCGGGGGGATACGCAGTATTTT	once	TRBJ2-3	NA	TRBV11-2
CASSVEDVIDRGGSPLHF	TGTGCCAGCAGCGTAGAAGACGTAATAGACAGGGGGGGTTCACCCCTCCACTTT	NA	TRBJ1-6	TRBD1	TRBV9
CASSLNTEPSYEQYF	TGTGCCAGCTCACTGAACACAGAGCCCTCCTACGAGCAGTACTTC	NA	TRBJ2-7	NA	TRBV18
CASSLAGDTDTQYF	TGCGCCAGCAGCTTGGCGGGGGACACAGATACGCAGTATTTT	NA	TRBJ2-3	NA	TRBV5-1
CASRSRTYEQYF	TGTGCCAGCCGCTCCCGAACCTACGAGCAGTACTTC	NA	TRBJ2-7	NA	TRBV7-2
CASSLGQGGGYTF	TGTGCCAGCAGCCTCGGACAGGGCGGTGGCTACACCTTC	NA	TRBJ1-2	TRBD1	TRBV12-3/TRBV12-4
CASGLGFLAHGYTF	TGTGCTAGTGGTTTAGGGTTTCTGGCTCATGGCTACACCTTC	NA	TRBJ1-2	NA	TRBV12-5
CASSLTPLPTGGTEELFF	TGTGCCAGCAGCTTAACCCCCCTGCCGACAGGGGGTACCGAGGAGCTGTTTTTT	NA	TRBJ2-2	TRBD1	TRBV7-3
CASSLIQGPISNYGYTF	TGTGCCAGCTCACTCATACAGGGGCCGATCTCTAACTATGGCTACACCTTC	once	TRBJ1-2	TRBD1	TRBV18
CASSKTGYHSNQPQHF	TGTGCCAGTAGTAAAACAGGGTACCATAGCAATCAGCCCCAGCATTTT	NA	TRBJ1-5	NA	TRBV19
CASSGPRRYEQYF	TGTGCCAGCTCAGGTCCTAGGCGCTACGAGCAGTACTTC	NA	TRBJ2-7	NA	TRBV18
CASRDPGLAGGPGEQYF	TGCGCCAGCCGGGACCCGGGACTAGCGGGGGGGCCGGGAGAGCAGTACTTC	NA	TRBJ2-7	TRBD2	TRBV5-1
CASSTGGNEKLFF	TGCGCCAGCTCGACAGGGGGGAATGAAAAACTGTTTTTT	NA	TRBJ1-4	TRBD1	TRBV10-2
CASRDRDSYNSPLHF	TGTGCCAGCAGGGACCGGGACTCCTATAATTCACCCCTCCACTTT	NA	TRBJ1-6	NA	TRBV6-5
CASSLDFSSGNTIYF	TGCGCCAGCAGCCTGGACTTCAGCTCTGGAAACACCATATATTTT	NA	TRBJ1-3	NA	TRBV5-1
CATSRHQSNQPQHF	TGTGCCACCAGCAGACACCAAAGTAATCAGCCCCAGCATTTT	NA	TRBJ1-5	NA	TRBV15
CASTSTVYNEQFF	TGTGCCAGCACCTCGACAGTCTACAATGAGCAGTTCTTC	NA	TRBJ2-1	NA	TRBV6-5
CASSDQSQRSSYNSPLHF	TGTGCCAGCAGTGATCAGTCACAGAGGAGCTCCTATAATTCACCCCTCCACTTT	once	TRBJ1-6	NA	TRBV25-1
CASSYSRYRYGYTF	TGTGCCAGCAGTTACTCGCGATACCGGTATGGCTACACCTTC	NA	TRBJ1-2	NA	TRBV6-5
CASSSGGGEAFF	TGTGCCAGCAGCTCCGGGGGAGGGGAGGCTTTCTTT	NA	TRBJ1-1	NA	TRBV6-5
CASSLGQLAYEQYF	TGTGCCAGCAGCTTGGGACAGCTCGCCTACGAGCAGTACTTC	NA	TRBJ2-7	NA	TRBV5-4
CASSRSRYEQYF	TGTGCCAGCAGCCGCTCAAGATACGAGCAGTACTTC	NA	TRBJ2-7	NA	TRBV14
CASSHGGPPHF	TGTGCCAGCAGCCATGGAGGCCCGCCTCACTTC	NA	TRBJ2-7	NA	TRBV6-2/TRBV6-3
CASSQGWPSGGRGNEQFF	TGTGCCAGCAGCCAAGGATGGCCTAGCGGGGGCCGAGGGAATGAGCAGTTCTTC	NA	TRBJ2-1	TRBD2	TRBV3-1/TRBV3-2
CASSLSAGPNTGELFF	TGTGCCAGCAGCTTGTCTGCAGGGCCGAACACCGGGGAGCTGTTTTTT	NA	TRBJ2-2	NA	TRBV7-2
CASSSKPRTSGNTIYF	TGTGCCAGCAGTTCTAAGCCCAGAACCTCTGGAAACACCATATATTTT	NA	TRBJ1-3	NA	TRBV14
CASSLPPTSTDTQYF	TGTGCCAGCAGCTTACCCCCCACTAGCACAGATACGCAGTATTTT	NA	TRBJ2-3	NA	TRBV11-1